This passage covers 7 T cell receptor beta chains from one sample sequenced in a study of high-grade serous ovarian cancer treatment subgroups. Repertoires were generated with immunoSEQ multiplex PCR, while TCRdb's copy carries only in-frame clones and drops some. The table shows around 37,000 clones, with about 79% occurring only once. Tumor tissue was taken before any definitive surgery or chemotherapy was given. The sample was tumor tissue. Receptors were obtained from a human donor with high-grade serous ovarian cancer.

The chain is built from TRBV5-1 and TRBJ2-7; perhaps D is TRBD1 or TRBD2 (5 bases each). This CDR3 region has 14 residues. Germline values: CDR1 SGHRS, CDR2 YFSETQ. Trimming stripped 0 bases from V and 6 bases from J, with 13 bases between. The chain's CDR3 is CASSLGPGRSEQYF. The CDR3 bases are TGCGCCAGCAGCTTGGGTCCGGGGCGAAGCGAGCAGTACTTC.

The V gene is TRBV5-1, the J gene TRBJ2-7; 11 bases agree with TRBD1. Losses at the gene ends were 3 bases for V and 6 bases for J; bases not matched to a gene: 5. The CDR3 length is 14 residues. CDR1 and CDR2 (germline): SGHRS, YFSETQ. The CDR3 bases are TGCGCCAGCAGCTATGGGACAGGGGGAGGCGAGCAGTACTTC. It specifies CASSYGTGGGEQYF.

The chain carries TRBV21-1 and TRBJ1-1; the table's D call, TRBD1, was not checked against the DNA. TRBV21-1 is deemed a pseudogene. The CDR3 length is 13 residues. Written as DNA, the CDR3 is TGTGCCAGCAGCAAGGGACAGGAACAAGAAGCTTTCTTT. Amino acids: CASSKGQEQEAFF.

J is TRBJ2-6 and V is TRBV12-1; TRBD1 was called by the table and not checked on the DNA. TRBV12-1 is shown as a pseudogene. This CDR3 contains 16 residues. CDR3 bases: TGTGCCAGTCAGACAGATCGGCGTTTCGGGGCCAACGTCCTGACTTTC. This codes for CASQTDRRFGANVLTF.

V usage is TRBV6-5 and J usage is TRBJ1-4; D is unclear. This CDR3 is 15 amino acids long. Germline loops: CDR1 MNHEY, CDR2 SVGAGI. The V end was cut by 5 bases, the J end by 0 bases, with 10 bases between. The CDR3 protein is CASSLDTATNEKLFF. The DNA for the CDR3 is TGTGCCAGCAGTCTCGACACAGCAACTAATGAAAAACTGTTTTTT.

J is TRBJ2-6 and V is TRBV12-1; whether TRBD1, the table's D call, matches the DNA was not checked. TRBV12-1 corresponds to a pseudogene. This CDR3 comprises 18 residues. This CDR3 is CASSSLSITGRGANVLTF. The CDR3 region has the DNA TGTGCCAGCAGCTCCCTCAGCATTACAGGGCGTGGGGCCAACGTCCTGACTTTC.

This chain joins TRBV14 and TRBJ2-7; no clear D gene. With 1 base removed from V and 0 bases from J, the gap between germline ends came to 4 bases. The CDR3 is 13 amino acids. From germline, CDR1 is SGHDN and CDR2 FVKESK. The CDR3: CASSQGSSYEQYF. CDR3 nucleotides: TGTGCCAGCAGCCAAGGTTCCTCCTACGAGCAGTACTTC. Full variable domain (missing parts from reference TRBV14 and TRBJ2-7): EAGVTQFPSHSVIEKGQTVTLRCDPISGHDNLYWYRRVMGKEIKFLLHFVKESKQDESGMPNNRFLAERTGGTYSTLKVQPAELEDSGVYFCASSQGSSYEQYFGPGTRLTVT.